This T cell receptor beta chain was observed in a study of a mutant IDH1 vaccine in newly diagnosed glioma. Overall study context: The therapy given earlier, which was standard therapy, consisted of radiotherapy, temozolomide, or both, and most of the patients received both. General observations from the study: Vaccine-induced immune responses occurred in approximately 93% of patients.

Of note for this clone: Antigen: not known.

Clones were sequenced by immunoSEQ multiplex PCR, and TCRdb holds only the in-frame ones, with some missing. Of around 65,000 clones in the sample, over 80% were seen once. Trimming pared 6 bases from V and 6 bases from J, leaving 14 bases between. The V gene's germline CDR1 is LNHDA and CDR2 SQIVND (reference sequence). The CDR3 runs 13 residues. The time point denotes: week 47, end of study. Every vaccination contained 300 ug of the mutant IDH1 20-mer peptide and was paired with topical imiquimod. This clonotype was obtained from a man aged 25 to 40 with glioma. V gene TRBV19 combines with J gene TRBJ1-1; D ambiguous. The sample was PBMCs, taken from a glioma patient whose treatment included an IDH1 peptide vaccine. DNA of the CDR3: TGTGCCAGTAGGAAGTTGGATCTCTCTGAAGCTTTCTTT. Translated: CASRKLDLSEAFF.